The 9 T cell receptor beta chains reported below all come from one sample, sequenced in a study of cytomegalovirus exposure and HLA in healthy donors. The assay was immunoSEQ multiplex PCR, and TCRdb's table has in-frame clones only and misses some. Counted here are about 360,000 clones, 70% to 90% occurring once; the ten biggest clones make up approximately 0.86%. Input material: PBMCs. Receptors were obtained from a woman between 18 and 29 years old in good health and CMV-seronegative.

The chain links TRBV2 to TRBJ2-7; perhaps TRBD2 as D (5 bases). CDR1 SNHLY and CDR2 FYNNEI come from the germline V gene. V dropped 7 bases and J dropped 2 bases, with 9 bases sitting between them. The CDR3 spans 12 residues. The CDR3 DNA reads as TGTGCCAGCAACCCGGAGGCCTACGAGCAGTACTTC. The encoded protein is CASNPEAYEQYF.

The DNA of the CDR3 is TGTGCCAGCAGCTCAGATTCACTAGACACTGAAGCTTTCTTT. Translated, it gives CASSSDSLDTEAFF. The chain combines TRBV7-8 with TRBJ1-1; D unresolved. Germline V CDR1 and CDR2: SGHVS, FQNEAQ. CDR3 length: 14 amino acids. Deletions cut 4 bases from V and 3 bases from J, with 12 bases between. The whole variable domain, remainder taken from reference TRBV7-8 and TRBJ1-1, is GAGVSQSPRYKVAKRGQDVALRCDPISGHVSLFWYQQALGQGPEFLTYFQNEAQLDKSGLPSDRFFAERPEGSVSTLKIQRTQQEDSAVYLCASSSDSLDTEAFFGQGTRLTVV.

The chain has TRBV10-1 and TRBJ2-7; D perhaps matches TRBD2 (6 bases). The CDR3 runs to 13 residues. Looked up from germline, CDR1 is WNHNN and CDR2 is SYGVQD (reference sequence). Trimming took 8 bases from V and 6 from J, leaving 17 bases between them. CDR3 region: CASGGNTLGEQYF. CDR3 DNA: TGCGCCAGCGGGGGGAATACCCTCGGCGAGCAGTACTTC.

As for this clone: The sample carries other DNA sequences with the same CDR3. V gene TRBV19 combines with J gene TRBJ1-2; 7 nucleotides line up with TRBD1. The V gene's germline CDR1 is LNHDA and CDR2 SQIVND (reference sequence). This CDR3 comprises 13 residues. Trimming removed 5 bases from V and 2 bases from J; junction bases left unmatched: 2. This CDR3 is CASSPQGNYGYTF. The DNA for the CDR3 is TGTGCCAGTAGTCCACAGGGGAACTATGGCTACACCTTC.

This chain connects TRBV19 to TRBJ2-5; 9 bases fit TRBD1. Trimming took 7 bases from V and 1 from J; bases not matched to a gene: 4. Germline lookup yields CDR1 LNHDA and CDR2 SQIVND (reference sequence). The length of the CDR3 is 14 residues. DNA for the CDR3: TGTGCCAGTAAGGACAGGGGTCCCCAAGAGACCCAGTACTTC. Amino acids: CASKDRGPQETQYF.

CDR3 loop: CASSLTLHYNSYEQYF. CDR3 in DNA: TGTGCCAGCAGCTTGACTCTCCACTATAACTCCTACGAGCAGTACTTC. The V gene is TRBV5-6, the J gene TRBJ2-7; no clear D. This CDR3 comprises 16 residues. V lost 1 base to trimming and J lost 0 bases, with 14 bases between them. Germline CDR1 reads SGHDT; CDR2 reads YYEEEE. Drawing the rest from reference TRBV5-6 and TRBJ2-7, the complete variable domain is DAGVTQSPTHLIKTRGQQVTLRCSPKSGHDTVSWYQQALGQGPQFIFQYYEEEERQRGNFPDRFSGHQFPNYSSELNVNALLLGDSALYLCASSLTLHYNSYEQYFGPGTRLTVT.

This clone appeared a single time. The chain joins TRBV7-2 to TRBJ2-7, with 7 bases aligning to TRBD1. The germline CDR1 and CDR2 sequences are SGHTA and FQGNSA. The V segment lost 5 bases and the J segment 2 bases; nucleotides outside the gene matches: 6. The length of the CDR3 is 14 residues. This CDR3 is CASSTLTGAYEQYF. In nucleotides, the CDR3 is TGTGCCAGCAGCACCCTAACAGGGGCCTACGAGCAGTACTTC.

The chain is built from TRBV5-4 and TRBJ2-5; 8 nucleotides align to TRBD2. Germline values: CDR1 SGHNT, CDR2 YYREEE (reference sequence). Trimming took 4 bases from V and 2 from J; bases not matched to a gene: 7. The CDR3 is 15 amino acids. DNA for the CDR3: TGTGCCAGCAGCCCAGTGCGGGGGGAACAAGAGACCCAGTACTTC. Residues: CASSPVRGEQETQYF.

V and J are TRBV30 and TRBJ2-1; D uncertain. This CDR3 is built from 13 residues. Trimming left V 5 bases short and J 0 bases short, with 8 bases between. The germline V gene encodes CDR1 GTSNPN and CDR2 SVGIG (reference sequence). The CDR3 reads CAWVGYSYNEQFF. CDR3 DNA sequence: TGTGCCTGGGTCGGTTACTCCTACAATGAGCAGTTCTTC.